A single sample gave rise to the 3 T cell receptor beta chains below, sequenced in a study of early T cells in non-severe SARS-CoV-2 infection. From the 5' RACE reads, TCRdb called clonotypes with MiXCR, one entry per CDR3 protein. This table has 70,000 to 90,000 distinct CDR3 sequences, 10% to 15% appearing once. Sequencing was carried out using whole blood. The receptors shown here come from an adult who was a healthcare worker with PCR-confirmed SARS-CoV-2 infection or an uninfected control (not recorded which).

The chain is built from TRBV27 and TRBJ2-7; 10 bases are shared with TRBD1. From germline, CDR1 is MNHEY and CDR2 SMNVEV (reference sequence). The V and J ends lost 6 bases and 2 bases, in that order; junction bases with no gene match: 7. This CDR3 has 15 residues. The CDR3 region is CASSRPGTGAYEQYF. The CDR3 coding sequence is TGTGCCAGCAGCCGTCCCGGGACAGGGGCCTACGAGCAGTACTTC.

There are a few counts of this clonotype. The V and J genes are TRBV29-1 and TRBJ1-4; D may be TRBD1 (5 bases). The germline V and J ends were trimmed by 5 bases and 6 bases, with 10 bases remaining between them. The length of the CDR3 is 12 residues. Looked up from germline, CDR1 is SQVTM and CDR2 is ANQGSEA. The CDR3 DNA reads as TGCAGCGTTTCTTTCAGGGATGAAAAACTGTTTTTT. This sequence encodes CSVSFRDEKLFF.

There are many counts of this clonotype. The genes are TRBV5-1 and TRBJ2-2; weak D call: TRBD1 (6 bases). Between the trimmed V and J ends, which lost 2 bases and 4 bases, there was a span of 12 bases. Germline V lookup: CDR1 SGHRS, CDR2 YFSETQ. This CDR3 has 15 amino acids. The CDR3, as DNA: TGCGCCAGCAGCTTACAGGGTGGAGGCACCGGGGAGCTGTTTTTT. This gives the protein CASSLQGGGTGELFF.